Listed below are T cell receptor beta chains from one sample, sequenced in a study of blood T cell repertoires in COVID-19. Assay used: immunoSEQ multiplex PCR; TCRdb lists only in-frame clones, some missing. The sample yields 70,000 to 90,000 clones, roughly 80% seen once. What was sequenced was peripheral blood. The receptors here all came from a woman aged 60-75 years with acute or convalescent COVID-19. Both conserved end residues are part of each CDR3. D genes are given only for firm matches. Clone size is not always given. Where it is, it says once, few, many or a class for expanded clones.

V	size	J	D	CDR3	DNA
TRBV18	NA	TRBJ1-3	NA	CASSRGTPSSGNTIYF	TGTGCCAGCTCACGAGGGACACCGTCCTCTGGAAACACCATATATTTT
TRBV30	NA	TRBJ2-2	TRBD2	CAWSTTGLAGGPRTGELFF	TGTGCCTGGAGTACCACAGGACTAGCGGGGGGGCCTAGGACCGGGGAGCTGTTTTTT
TRBV4-1	NA	TRBJ2-3	NA	CASSQGTGSTDTQYF	TGCGCCAGCAGTCAAGGGACGGGGAGCACAGATACGCAGTATTTT
TRBV24-1	NA	TRBJ2-1	TRBD2	CATSDSLAGVDNEQFF	TGTGCCACCAGTGATTCGCTAGCGGGGGTTGACAATGAGCAGTTCTTC
TRBV6-6	NA	TRBJ1-2	TRBD1	CASSLQGAYGYTF	TGTGCCAGCAGCCTACAGGGGGCCTATGGCTACACCTTC
TRBV5-1	once	TRBJ1-1	TRBD1	CASSSLTGRHTEAFF	TGCGCCAGCAGCAGCCTGACAGGGAGGCACACTGAAGCTTTCTTT
TRBV6-1	NA	TRBJ2-3	NA	CASSDWRTDTTDTQYF	TGTGCCAGCAGTGACTGGAGGACCGATACCACAGATACGCAGTATTTT
TRBV19	NA	TRBJ2-1	NA	CASKPQGGGSEQFF	TGTGCCAGTAAGCCCCAGGGAGGGGGGAGTGAGCAGTTCTTC
TRBV24-1	NA	TRBJ1-1	NA	CATSGASNTEAFF	TGTGCCACCAGTGGTGCCAGTAACACTGAAGCTTTCTTT
TRBV29-1	few	TRBJ1-5	NA	CSVSDSYNQPQHF	TGCAGCGTATCGGACAGTTATAATCAGCCCCAGCATTTT
TRBV30	NA	TRBJ1-1	NA	CAWSRQGSTEAFF	TGTGCCTGGAGTCGGCAGGGTTCCACTGAAGCTTTCTTT
TRBV6-6	once	TRBJ1-1	NA	CASSLAGSNTEAFF	TGTGCCAGCAGCCTAGCCGGAAGTAACACTGAAGCTTTCTTT
TRBV18	NA	TRBJ2-2	TRBD1	CASSKRDSKNTGELFF	TGTGCCAGCTCGAAACGGGACAGCAAAAACACCGGGGAGCTGTTTTTT
TRBV7-2	NA	TRBJ2-7	TRBD1	CASSSPDRGLSFYEQYF	TGTGCCAGCAGCTCGCCGGACAGGGGGCTTTCCTTCTACGAGCAGTACTTC
TRBV18	NA	TRBJ2-1	NA	CASSGGGRTYNEQFF	TGTGCCAGCTCAGGGGGGGGGCGGACCTACAATGAGCAGTTCTTC
TRBV5-1	NA	TRBJ1-6	TRBD1	CASSPTGAWGDSPLHF	TGCGCCAGCAGCCCCACAGGGGCGTGGGGGGACTCACCCCTCCACTTT
TRBV4-3	NA	TRBJ2-5	NA	CASSQYEGTQYF	TGCGCCAGCAGCCAATATGAGGGGACCCAGTACTTC
TRBV5-1	NA	TRBJ2-6	NA	CASSLQGAGANVLTF	TGCGCCAGCAGCTTACAGGGCGCTGGGGCCAACGTCCTGACTTTC
TRBV6-2/TRBV6-3	NA	TRBJ2-6	TRBD1	CASSRRDRSSSGANVLTF	TGTGCCAGCAGCCGCCGGGACAGGTCCAGCTCTGGGGCCAACGTCCTGACTTTC
TRBV5-1	NA	TRBJ2-1	NA	CASSLTGRRADEQFF	TGCGCCAGCAGCCTGACAGGGCGGAGGGCAGATGAGCAGTTCTTC
TRBV7-8	NA	TRBJ1-1	NA	CASSFGGLASGTEAFF	TGTGCCAGCAGCTTTGGGGGACTCGCCTCGGGCACTGAAGCTTTCTTT
TRBV30	NA	TRBJ2-1	NA	CAWSHLLGSNEQFF	TGTGCCTGGAGCCACCTGCTCGGGTCAAATGAGCAGTTCTTC
TRBV7-8	once	TRBJ2-7	NA	CASSQGYHEQYF	TGTGCCAGCAGCCAGGGGTACCACGAGCAGTACTTC
TRBV5-4	NA	TRBJ1-2	NA	CASSSTGISFYYGYTF	TGTGCCAGCAGCTCAACAGGGATATCGTTCTACTATGGCTACACCTTC
TRBV18	NA	TRBJ1-6	TRBD1	CASSPGQGNSPLHF	TGTGCCAGCTCACCGGGACAGGGTAATTCACCCCTCCACTTT
TRBV29-1	NA	TRBJ1-1	NA	CSVPSQGNTEAFF	TGCAGCGTTCCATCCCAGGGGAACACTGAAGCTTTCTTT
TRBV18	NA	TRBJ2-5	NA	CASSRTHGEPRETQYF	TGTGCCAGCTCACGCACCCACGGGGAACCCCGGGAGACCCAGTACTTC
TRBV30	NA	TRBJ1-6	NA	CAWSVLSGSSYNSPLHF	TGTGCCTGGAGTGTACTATCTGGGAGCTCCTATAATTCACCCCTCCACTTT
TRBV18	many	TRBJ1-1	NA	CASSPTRDTEAFF	TGTGCCAGCTCACCTACCCGGGACACTGAAGCTTTCTTT
TRBV24-1	NA	TRBJ2-1	TRBD1	CATSDLGDSVSSYNEQFF	TGTGCCACCAGTGATTTAGGGGACAGCGTTAGCTCCTACAATGAGCAGTTCTTC
TRBV30	NA	TRBJ2-5	NA	CAWSEGSGETQYF	TGTGCCTGGAGTGAAGGGTCGGGGGAGACCCAGTACTTC
TRBV4-3	once	TRBJ1-3	NA	CASSPRTMGNTIYF	TGCGCCAGCAGCCCCCGGACAATGGGAAACACCATATATTTT
TRBV6-5	NA	TRBJ1-2	TRBD1	CASSNRGGYTF	TGTGCCAGCAGTAACAGGGGTGGCTACACCTTC
TRBV7-2	NA	TRBJ1-5	NA	CASSLDFQGQPQHF	TGTGCCAGCAGCTTAGATTTTCAGGGTCAGCCCCAGCATTTT
TRBV2	NA	TRBJ1-3	TRBD1	CASRGTVSGNTIYF	TGTGCCAGCAGGGGGACAGTCTCTGGAAACACCATATATTTT
TRBV7-2	few	TRBJ1-1	TRBD1	CASSKGQGNTEAFF	TGTGCCAGCAGTAAGGGACAGGGGAACACTGAAGCTTTCTTT
TRBV5-5	NA	TRBJ2-7	TRBD1	CASSFDRATPYEQYF	TGTGCCAGCAGCTTCGACAGGGCGACCCCCTACGAGCAGTACTTC
TRBV19	once	TRBJ1-2	NA	CASLRLTGYGYTF	TGTGCCAGTCTCCGACTGACAGGCTATGGCTACACCTTC
TRBV12-5	NA	TRBJ1-1	TRBD1	CASGPPGTDTEAFF	TGTGCTAGTGGTCCCCCCGGGACAGACACTGAAGCTTTCTTT
TRBV6-5	NA	TRBJ1-4	TRBD1	CASSTLQGVNEKLFF	TGTGCCAGCAGTACTCTACAGGGGGTTAATGAAAAACTGTTTTTT
TRBV9	NA	TRBJ2-1	NA	CASSGRDMSSYNEQFF	TGTGCCAGCAGCGGACGGGACATGAGCTCCTACAATGAGCAGTTCTTC
TRBV5-6	NA	TRBJ1-1	NA	CASSFPRLGEDEAFF	TGTGCCAGCAGCTTCCCCCGCCTGGGGGAGGATGAAGCTTTCTTT
TRBV30	NA	TRBJ1-6	TRBD1	CAWTMTGGNSPLHF	TGTGCCTGGACTATGACAGGGGGAAATTCACCCCTCCACTTT
TRBV11-2	NA	TRBJ2-2	NA	CASSLDGASNTGELFF	TGTGCCAGCAGCTTAGATGGGGCATCGAACACCGGGGAGCTGTTTTTT
TRBV7-9	NA	TRBJ1-4	TRBD1	CASSPTGGKLFF	TGTGCCAGCAGTCCGACAGGGGGAAAACTGTTTTTT
TRBV6-1	NA	TRBJ2-5	TRBD2	CASSGTGTSGGETQYF	TGTGCCAGCAGTGGAACCGGGACTAGCGGGGGGGAGACCCAGTACTTC
TRBV6-2/TRBV6-3	NA	TRBJ2-7	NA	CASSWRQNYEQYF	TGTGCCAGCAGTTGGAGACAGAACTACGAGCAGTACTTC
TRBV5-1	NA	TRBJ2-3	TRBD1	CASSLGLGQGMTDTQYF	TGCGCCAGCAGCTTGGGTTTGGGACAGGGGATGACAGATACGCAGTATTTT
TRBV6-5	NA	TRBJ1-5	TRBD1	CASSHRGFSNQPQHF	TGTGCCAGCAGTCACAGGGGTTTTAGCAATCAGCCCCAGCATTTT
TRBV4-1	NA	TRBJ2-7	NA	CASSHETGYEQYF	TGCGCCAGCAGCCATGAAACAGGGTACGAGCAGTACTTC
TRBV11-2	NA	TRBJ2-1	TRBD2	CASSLERVGLAGARSEQFF	TGTGCCAGCAGCTTAGAGAGGGTAGGGCTAGCGGGGGCTAGGAGTGAGCAGTTCTTC